The sequence of this TCR beta chain was determined in a study of blood T cell repertoires in COVID-19. Study-level background: PBMCs, B-cell-depleted T cells, or T cells were the source of the cDNA or gDNA that made up the material.

The CDR3 length is 15 residues. Germline CDR1 and CDR2: MNHEY and SVGAGI. V was cut by 0 bases and J by 2 bases, with 11 bases left in between. In the authors' methods: Reference gene primer amplification in the assay estimated nucleated cell counts. The data were produced by immunoSEQ multiplex PCR, yet TCRdb's version contains in-frame clones alone and is incomplete. That table supplies the V and J calls and clone size; D and trimming were determined from the DNA. The data contain about 200,000 clones, around 90% of them seen just once; the ten biggest clones take up over 0.75%. This TCR derives from a man in his 60s with COVID-19, enrolled during active disease. The sequencing input was peripheral blood. The V gene is TRBV6-5, the J gene TRBJ2-7, with D maybe TRBD1 (6 bases). The CDR3 DNA reads TGTGCCAGCAGTTACTCGGGGGCAGGGACCTACGAGCAGTACTTC. Translating it yields CASSYSGAGTYEQYF.